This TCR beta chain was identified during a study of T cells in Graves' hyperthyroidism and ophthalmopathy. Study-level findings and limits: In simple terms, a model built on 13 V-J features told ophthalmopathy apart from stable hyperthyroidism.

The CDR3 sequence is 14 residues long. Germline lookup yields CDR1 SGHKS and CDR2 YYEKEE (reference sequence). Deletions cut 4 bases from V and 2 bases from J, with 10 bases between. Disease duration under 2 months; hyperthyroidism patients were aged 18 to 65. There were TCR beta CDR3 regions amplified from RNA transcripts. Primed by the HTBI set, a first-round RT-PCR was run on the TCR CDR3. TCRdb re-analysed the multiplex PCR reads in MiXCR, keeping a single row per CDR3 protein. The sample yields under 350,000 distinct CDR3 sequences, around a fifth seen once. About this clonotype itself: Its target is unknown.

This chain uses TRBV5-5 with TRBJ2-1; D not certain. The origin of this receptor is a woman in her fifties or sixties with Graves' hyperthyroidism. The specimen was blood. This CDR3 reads CASSPLAAYNEQFF. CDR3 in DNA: TGTGCCAGCAGCCCCCTGGCGGCCTACAATGAGCAGTTCTTC.